One sample yielded the 23 T cell receptor beta chains listed below, sequenced in a study of T-cell reconstitution after alpha-beta-depleted transplantation in children. Library preparation (for TCRbeta) was performed with unique molecular identifiers. Using its own MiXCR run on the PCR reads, TCRdb lists one record per CDR3 protein. The sample includes hundreds of thousands of distinct CDR3 sequences, 16% of them seen just once. The input for sequencing was PBMCs, mostly from graft donor cells, taken 360 days after TCRalphabeta/CD19-depleted stem cell transplant. These receptors were collected from a male patient between 5 and 17 years old who had a stem cell transplant for acute lymphoblastic leukemia, so the T cells may come from the graft donor.

This clonotype was seen more than once but under ten times. This chain connects TRBV5-6 to TRBJ2-1, with TRBD1 as a possible D gene (5 bases). CDR1 SGHDT and CDR2 YYEEEE come from the germline V gene. Trimming took off 0 bases at V and 6 bases at J, with 13 bases between the two ends. There are 15 residues in the CDR3. CDR3 nucleotides: TGTGCCAGCAGCTTGGGGGCAGGTCAGGGCAATGAGCAGTTCTTC. Translated: CASSLGAGQGNEQFF.

The J gene is TRBJ2-7, the V gene TRBV5-1; D unclear. This CDR3 contains 14 residues. Deletions cut 5 bases from V and 0 bases from J, with 12 bases between. Per the germline V gene, CDR1 is SGHRS and CDR2 is YFSETQ. CDR3 coding DNA: TGCGCCAGCAGTATCGGGCCGATCTCCTACGAGCAGTACTTC. Protein: CASSIGPISYEQYF.

The V call is TRBV4-1, the J call TRBJ1-2; no reliable D call. Germline V lookup: CDR1 MGHRA, CDR2 YSYEKL. Trimming shortened V by 1 base and J by 4 bases, and 10 bases separated the two germline ends. The CDR3 consists of 14 residues. CDR3 sequence: CASSQGGSRYGYTF. In DNA, the CDR3 is TGCGCCAGCAGCCAAGGAGGCAGCCGCTATGGCTACACCTTC.

The chain carries TRBV12-3 or TRBV12-4 and TRBJ2-2; possibly TRBD2 for D (6 bases). CDR3 length: 15 amino acids. V lost 3 bases to trimming and J lost 8 bases, with 16 bases between them. The CDR3 nucleotides are TGTGCCAGCAGTTTTGGCCAAAACCTAGCGGGGGAGCTGTTTTTT. Translating it yields CASSFGQNLAGELFF.

The chain couples TRBV24-1 to TRBJ1-1, with D hard to call. This CDR3 is built from 12 residues. CDR1 and CDR2 from the germline V gene are KGHDR and SFDVKD. The germline V and J ends were trimmed by 5 bases and 7 bases, with 10 bases remaining between them. The CDR3 DNA reads TGTGCCACCAGTGCAGGCGACGGTGAAGCTTTCTTT. Amino acids: CATSAGDGEAFF.

The table lists this clonotype with a few counts. The chain joins TRBV5-5 to TRBJ2-4, with D possibly TRBD2 on 6 matching bases. The CDR3 totals 16 residues. Germline V gene data show CDR1 as SGHKS and CDR2 as YYEKEE (reference sequence). V shed 1 base and J shed 0 bases, with 11 bases lying between them. DNA of the CDR3: TGTGCCAGCAGCTTGTCCGGGACTCTAGCCAAAAACATTCAGTACTTC. Its protein product is CASSLSGTLAKNIQYF.

Many counts were recorded for this clonotype. The chain links TRBV20-1 to TRBJ2-5, with D possibly matching TRBD2 (6 bases). The V and J ends lost 6 bases and 2 bases respectively, with 13 bases between them. The CDR3 sequence is 13 residues long. CDR1 and CDR2 (germline): DFQATT, SNEGSKA (reference sequence). Here the CDR3 DNA reads TGCAGTGCGACTAGAACTTCGCAAGAGACCCAGTACTTC. Amino acid sequence: CSATRTSQETQYF.

This clonotype was seen only a few times. The chain combines TRBV5-1 with TRBJ2-5; possible D gene TRBD2, 6 bases. Germline CDR1 and CDR2: SGHRS and YFSETQ. Trimming shortened V by 4 bases and J by 0 bases, and 16 bases separated the two germline ends. The CDR3 is 16 amino acids. This CDR3 is CASSLGTPYDQETQYF. CDR3 sequence (DNA): TGCGCCAGCAGCCTGGGGACTCCGTACGACCAAGAGACCCAGTACTTC.

The gene calls are TRBV27 and TRBJ2-3; 9 bases agree with TRBD1. The CDR3 is 17 residues long. V was clipped by 5 bases and J by 6 bases; unmatched bases: 15. Germline V gene lookup returns CDR1 MNHEY and CDR2 SMNVEV (reference sequence). CDR3 in amino acids: CASSMKPGTGKRDTQYF. The CDR3 DNA is TGTGCCAGCAGTATGAAACCCGGGACAGGGAAAAGGGATACGCAGTATTTT.

This clonotype was counted ten times or more. The chain joins TRBV5-1 to TRBJ2-3; D call uncertain. V was pared by 3 bases and J by 0 bases, with 11 bases between. This CDR3 region has 15 residues. Looked up from germline, CDR1 is SGHRS and CDR2 is YFSETQ. The CDR3 sequence: CASSYPAGSTDTQYF. The CDR3 DNA follows: TGCGCCAGCAGCTACCCGGCCGGGAGCACAGATACGCAGTATTTT.

The rearrangement joins TRBV4-1 to TRBJ2-7; D remains unclear. Germline CDR1 reads MGHRA; CDR2 reads YSYEKL. V was clipped by 1 base and J by 1 base, with 11 bases between them. The CDR3 is made up of 15 amino acids. As DNA, the CDR3 is TGCGCCAGCAGCCAAGCCCAGGTGCTGTCCTACGAGCAGTACTTC. Its translation: CASSQAQVLSYEQYF.

The chain has TRBV20-1 and TRBJ1-1, with TRBD1 identical over 8 bases. CDR1 and CDR2 from the germline V gene are DFQATT and SNEGSKA (reference sequence). The CDR3 loop spans 14 amino acids. V lost 6 bases, J lost 1 base, and 7 bases stayed unmatched. CDR3 protein: CSARRGLRNTEAFF. DNA for the CDR3: TGCAGTGCCCGCAGGGGGCTCCGGAACACTGAAGCTTTCTTT.

The rearrangement joins TRBV19 to TRBJ2-7, with unresolved D. V dropped 1 base and J dropped 4 bases, with 14 bases sitting between them. From germline, CDR1 is LNHDA and CDR2 SQIVND (reference sequence). The CDR3 length is 15 residues. This CDR3 reads CASSIGHIGPYEQYF. The CDR3 bases are TGTGCCAGTAGTATAGGACATATTGGACCTTACGAGCAGTACTTC.

The sample holds a few counts of this clonotype. V usage is TRBV7-6 and J usage is TRBJ2-5; 8 bases map to TRBD2. CDR3 size: 15 residues. Germline V gene data show CDR1 as SGHVS and CDR2 as FNYEAQ. The V gene end was trimmed by 0 bases and the J gene end by 5 bases; junction bases not matched to a gene: 5. In nucleotides, the CDR3 is TGTGCCAGCAGCTTAGCGGGGACTAGGGGGGAGACCCAGTACTTC. Protein sequence: CASSLAGTRGETQYF.

This chain links TRBV15 with TRBJ2-2; D remains unclear. In germline, CDR1 is LNHNV, CDR2 YYDKDF (reference sequence). CDR3 length equals 14 residues. Trimming pared 1 base from V and 3 bases from J, leaving 6 bases between. The CDR3 protein is CATSRVGYTGELFF. The CDR3 DNA reads TGTGCCACCAGCAGAGTCGGATACACCGGGGAGCTGTTTTTT. The full variable domain, its missing parts supplied by reference TRBV15 and TRBJ2-2, is DAMVIQNPRYQVTQFGKPVTLSCSQTLNHNVMYWYQQKSSQAPKLLFHYYDKDFNNEADTPDNFQSRRPNTSFCFLDIRSPGLGDTAMYLCATSRVGYTGELFFGEGSRLTVL.

This clonotype was detected only a few times. The V and J genes are TRBV27 and TRBJ1-4; 10 bases fit TRBD1. This CDR3 has 14 amino acids. The ends lost 5 bases at V and 8 bases at J; junction bases unmatched: 5. In germline, CDR1 is MNHEY, CDR2 SMNVEV (reference sequence). The CDR3 here is CASSPDRGAEKLFF. The CDR3 DNA reads TGTGCCAGCAGTCCGGACAGGGGGGCGGAAAAACTGTTTTTT.

This clonotype occurred a few times. The chain is built from TRBV27 and TRBJ2-5, with D perhaps matching TRBD1 (5 bases). The V gene's germline CDR1 is MNHEY and CDR2 SMNVEV (reference sequence). Trimming removed 5 bases from V and 1 base from J, with 11 bases in between. The CDR3 contains 14 residues. As DNA, the CDR3 is TGTGCCAGCAGTCGCGACAGCGCCCAAGAGACCCAGTACTTC. Protein: CASSRDSAQETQYF.

This chain joins TRBV20-1 and TRBJ2-7; TRBD1 might be the D (6 bases). Trimming pared 0 bases from V and 5 bases from J, leaving 14 bases between. The CDR3 length is 14 residues. Germline V CDR1 and CDR2: DFQATT, SNEGSKA (reference sequence). The CDR3 DNA follows: TGCAGTGCTAGAGATACACAGGGTGTCCACGAGCAGTACTTC. Encoded protein: CSARDTQGVHEQYF.

This clonotype was seen many times. This chain connects TRBV6-1 to TRBJ2-7, with D uncertain. The germline gives CDR1 MNHNS, CDR2 SASEGT. V gave up 3 bases and J gave up 4 bases, with 7 bases separating them. The CDR3 consists of 12 residues. The CDR3 loop reads CASSEQAYEQYF. In DNA form, the CDR3 reads TGTGCCAGCAGTGAGCAAGCTTACGAGCAGTACTTC.

The table lists this clonotype with a few counts. The chain has TRBV6-1 and TRBJ2-7, with 14 bases aligning to TRBD2. Germline loops: CDR1 MNHNS, CDR2 SASEGT. The CDR3 extends over 15 amino acids. The junction had 4 bases not matched to a gene; V was cut back by 6 bases and J by 3 bases. The CDR3 DNA follows: TGTGCCAGCAGACTAGGGACTAGCGGGAGCTACGAGCAGTACTTC. This codes for CASRLGTSGSYEQYF.

V is TRBV4-1 and J is TRBJ2-3, with 10 bases matching TRBD1. Germline trimming cut 0 bases from V and 3 bases from J; bases unmatched to any gene: 9. The germline V gene has CDR1 MGHRA and CDR2 YSYEKL. The CDR3 has 18 residues. CDR3 nucleotide sequence: TGCGCCAGCAGCCAAGATCCGGGACAGGGGCCAGCAACAGATACGCAGTATTTT. Its translation is CASSQDPGQGPATDTQYF.

The CDR3 sequence is CSAREGLAGSVPDNEQFF. The DNA of the CDR3 is TGCAGTGCTAGAGAAGGACTAGCGGGAAGTGTTCCGGACAATGAGCAGTTCTTC. The rearrangement joins TRBV20-1 to TRBJ2-1; 12 bases align to TRBD2. This CDR3 spans 18 amino acids. In germline, CDR1 is DFQATT, CDR2 SNEGSKA (reference sequence). The trim removed 0 bases at V and 5 bases at J, leaving 11 bases unmatched.

The chain joins TRBV3-1 to TRBJ2-7; 8 positions agree with TRBD2. Germline lookup yields CDR1 LGHDT and CDR2 YNNKEL (reference sequence). The ends lost 8 bases at V and 0 bases at J; junction bases unmatched: 21. CDR3 length: 19 residues. The DNA for the CDR3 is TGTGCCAGCTGTACCCATGAACGGGCGGGAGGTTGGAGCTCCTACGAGCAGTACTTC. It is translated as CASCTHERAGGWSSYEQYF.